A selection of T cell receptor beta chains follows, all from one sample in a study of T-cell reconstitution after alpha-beta-depleted transplantation in children. Using its own MiXCR run on the PCR reads, TCRdb lists one record per CDR3 protein. The top ten clones hold under 30% of a sample with a few hundred thousand distinct CDR3 sequences, roughly a tenth of them seen once. This specimen was PBMCs, taken before TCRalphabeta/CD19-depleted stem cell transplant. These receptors were collected from a child under two years old with acute myeloid leukemia, due to receive a stem cell transplant. The CDR3 runs from the conserved cysteine through the conserved F or W. D genes are given only for firm matches. Some rows mark clone size as missing; the rest say once, few, many or name a class of expanded clone.

>NA|TRBV29-1|many|TRBJ1-1
CSAQMNTEAFF
TGCAGCGCCCAGATGAACACTGAAGCTTTCTTT
>NA|TRBV11-2|many|TRBJ1-5
CASSWGAEQPQHF
TGTGCCAGCAGCTGGGGCGCGGAACAGCCCCAGCATTTT
>NA|TRBV20-1|many|TRBJ2-5
CSARDSQETQYF
TGCAGTGCTAGGGACAGCCAAGAGACCCAGTACTTC
>TRBD2|TRBV7-2|NA|TRBJ2-1
CASRWKREGPYNEQFF
TGTGCCAGCAGGTGGAAGCGGGAGGGACCCTACAATGAGCAGTTCTTC
>TRBD2|TRBV29-1|once|TRBJ2-2
CSVQRGVNIGELFF
TGCAGTGTTCAGCGGGGGGTGAACATCGGGGAGCTGTTTTTT
>NA|TRBV12-3/TRBV12-4|NA|TRBJ2-7
CASSSQDRAYEQYF
TGTGCCAGCAGCTCGCAGGACAGAGCCTACGAGCAGTACTTC
>NA|TRBV12-3/TRBV12-4|NA|TRBJ2-2
CASTPSGAYQAGELFF
TGTGCCAGCACCCCTTCAGGGGCCTACCAGGCCGGGGAGCTGTTTTTT
>NA|TRBV7-2|many|TRBJ2-6
CASSLLGVGGANVLTF
TGTGCCAGCAGCTTATTAGGGGTGGGGGGGGCCAACGTCCTGACTTTC
>NA|TRBV4-1|many|TRBJ2-3
CATGQDRIADTQYF
TGCGCCACCGGACAAGATAGGATCGCAGATACGCAGTATTTT
>NA|TRBV29-1|many|TRBJ1-2
CSVDITGVNYGYTF
TGCAGCGTTGATATAACGGGAGTCAACTATGGCTACACCTTC
>NA|TRBV21-1|many|TRBJ1-5
CASSKACRGCNQPQHF
TGTGCCAGCAGCAAAGCCTGCAGGGGATGCAATCAGCCCCAGCATTTT
>NA|TRBV28|many|TRBJ1-2
CASRGPHQVYGYTF
TGTGCCAGCCGGGGGCCTCACCAAGTTTATGGCTACACCTTC
>NA|TRBV3-1|NA|TRBJ2-1
CASSPRPRANEQFF
TGTGCCAGCAGCCCTCGTCCCCGAGCCAATGAGCAGTTCTTC
>NA|TRBV11-2|many|TRBJ2-2
CASSPQVGELFF
TGTGCCAGCAGCCCCCAAGTCGGGGAGCTGTTTTTT
>NA|TRBV5-1|many|TRBJ2-5
CASSLIHDRQETQYF
TGCGCCAGCAGTCTGATCCATGACAGACAAGAGACCCAGTACTTC
>NA|TRBV10-3|many|TRBJ1-1
CATEVGGGGTEAFF
TGTGCCACCGAGGTAGGGGGAGGGGGCACTGAAGCTTTCTTT
>NA|TRBV11-3|many|TRBJ2-7
CASSFLASSYEQYF
TGTGCCAGCAGCTTTCTAGCGAGCTCCTACGAGCAGTACTTC
>TRBD1|TRBV20-1|many|TRBJ2-1
CSQTGEGDNEQFF
TGCAGTCAGACAGGGGAAGGGGACAATGAGCAGTTCTTC
>TRBD2|TRBV12-3/TRBV12-4|NA|TRBJ2-2
CASRSARPGLLTGELFF
TGTGCCAGCAGGAGCGCTCGACCGGGACTACTAACCGGGGAGCTGTTTTTT
>NA|TRBV11-2|NA|TRBJ2-7
CASSRGILGAYEQYF
TGTGCCAGCAGCCGAGGGATACTAGGAGCCTACGAGCAGTACTTC
>NA|TRBV5-1|many|TRBJ2-1
CASSLDLAGNEQFF
TGCGCCAGCAGCTTGGACCTAGCCGGGAATGAGCAGTTCTTC
>TRBD2|TRBV29-1|many|TRBJ2-7
CSATSGRTPYEQYF
TGCAGCGCTACTAGCGGGAGGACTCCCTACGAGCAGTACTTC